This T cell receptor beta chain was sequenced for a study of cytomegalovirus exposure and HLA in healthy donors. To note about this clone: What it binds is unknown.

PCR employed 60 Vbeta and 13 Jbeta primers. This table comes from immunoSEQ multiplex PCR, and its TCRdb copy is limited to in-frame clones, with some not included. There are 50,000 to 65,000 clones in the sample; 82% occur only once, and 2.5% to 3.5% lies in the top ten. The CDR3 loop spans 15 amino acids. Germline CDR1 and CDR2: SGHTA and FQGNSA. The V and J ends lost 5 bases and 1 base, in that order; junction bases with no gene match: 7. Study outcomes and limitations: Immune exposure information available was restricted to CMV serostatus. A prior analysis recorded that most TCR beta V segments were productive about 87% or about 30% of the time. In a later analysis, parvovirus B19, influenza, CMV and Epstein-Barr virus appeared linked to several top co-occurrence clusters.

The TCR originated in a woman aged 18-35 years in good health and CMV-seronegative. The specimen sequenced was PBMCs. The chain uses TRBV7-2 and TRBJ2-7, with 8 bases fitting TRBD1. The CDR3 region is CASSPGTGSSYEQYF. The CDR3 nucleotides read TGTGCCAGCAGCCCCGGGACAGGCTCTTCCTACGAGCAGTACTTC.